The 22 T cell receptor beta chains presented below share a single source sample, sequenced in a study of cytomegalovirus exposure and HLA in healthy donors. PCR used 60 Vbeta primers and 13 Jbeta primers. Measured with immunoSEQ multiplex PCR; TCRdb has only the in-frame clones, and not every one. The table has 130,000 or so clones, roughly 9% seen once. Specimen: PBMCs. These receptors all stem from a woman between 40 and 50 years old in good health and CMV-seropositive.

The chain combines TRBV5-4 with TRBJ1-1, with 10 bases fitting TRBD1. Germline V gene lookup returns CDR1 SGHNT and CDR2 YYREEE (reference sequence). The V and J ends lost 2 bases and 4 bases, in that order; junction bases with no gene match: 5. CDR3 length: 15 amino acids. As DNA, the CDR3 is TGTGCCAGCAGCTTAGACAGGGGGCAGAGCACTGAAGCTTTCTTT. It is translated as CASSLDRGQSTEAFF.

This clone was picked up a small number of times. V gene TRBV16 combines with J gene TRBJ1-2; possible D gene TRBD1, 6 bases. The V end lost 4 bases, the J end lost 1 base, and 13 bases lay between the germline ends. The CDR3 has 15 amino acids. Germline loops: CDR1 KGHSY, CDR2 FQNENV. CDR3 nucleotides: TGTGCCAGCAGCCTATCAGGGGTGAATAACTATGGCTACACCTTC. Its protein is CASSLSGVNNYGYTF.

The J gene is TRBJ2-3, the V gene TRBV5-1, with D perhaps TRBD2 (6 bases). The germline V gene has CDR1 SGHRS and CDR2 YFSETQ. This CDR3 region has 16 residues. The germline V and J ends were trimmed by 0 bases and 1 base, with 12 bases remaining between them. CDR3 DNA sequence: TGCGCCAGCAGCTTGGGCCGGGGGATCGGCACAGATACGCAGTATTTT. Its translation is CASSLGRGIGTDTQYF.

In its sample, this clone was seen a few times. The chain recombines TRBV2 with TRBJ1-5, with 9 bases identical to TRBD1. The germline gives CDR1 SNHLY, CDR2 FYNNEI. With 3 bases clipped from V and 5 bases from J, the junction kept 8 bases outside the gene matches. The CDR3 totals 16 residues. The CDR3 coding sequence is TGTGCCAGCAGTGATTCCGGGACAGGGAATTATCAGCCCCAGCATTTT. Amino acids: CASSDSGTGNYQPQHF.

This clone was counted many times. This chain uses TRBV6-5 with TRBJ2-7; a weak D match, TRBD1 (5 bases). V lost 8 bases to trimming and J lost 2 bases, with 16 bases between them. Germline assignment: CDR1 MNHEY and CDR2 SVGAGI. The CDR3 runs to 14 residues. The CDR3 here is CASSVVGHTYEQYF. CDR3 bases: TGTGCCAGCTCTGTGGTGGGGCACACCTACGAGCAGTACTTC.

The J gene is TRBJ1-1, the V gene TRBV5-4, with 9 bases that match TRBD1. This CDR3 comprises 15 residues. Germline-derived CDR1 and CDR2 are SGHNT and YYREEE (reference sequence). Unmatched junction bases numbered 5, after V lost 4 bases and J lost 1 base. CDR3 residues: CASSPPTGGNTEAFF. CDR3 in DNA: TGTGCCAGCAGCCCCCCGACAGGGGGGAACACTGAAGCTTTCTTT.

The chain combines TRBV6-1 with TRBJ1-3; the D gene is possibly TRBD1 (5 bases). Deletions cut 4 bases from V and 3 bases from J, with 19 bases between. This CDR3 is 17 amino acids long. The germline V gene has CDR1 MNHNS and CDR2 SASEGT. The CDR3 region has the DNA TGTGCCAGCAGTGCATCCGGGACTTTTCATAGTGGAAACACCATATATTTT. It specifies CASSASGTFHSGNTIYF.

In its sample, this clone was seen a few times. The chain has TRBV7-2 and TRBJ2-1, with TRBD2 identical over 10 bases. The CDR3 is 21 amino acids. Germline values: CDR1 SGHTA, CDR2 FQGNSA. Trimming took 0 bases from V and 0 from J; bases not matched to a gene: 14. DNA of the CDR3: TGTGCCAGCAGCTTAGCGCTAGGTCTAGCGGGGGCCCGGAGCTCCTACAATGAGCAGTTCTTC. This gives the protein CASSLALGLAGARSSYNEQFF.

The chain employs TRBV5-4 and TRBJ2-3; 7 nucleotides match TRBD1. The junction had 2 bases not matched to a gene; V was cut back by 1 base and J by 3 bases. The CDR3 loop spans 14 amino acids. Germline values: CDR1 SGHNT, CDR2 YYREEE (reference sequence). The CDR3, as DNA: TGTGCCAGCAGCTTGTTACAGGGGACAGATACGCAGTATTTT. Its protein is CASSLLQGTDTQYF.

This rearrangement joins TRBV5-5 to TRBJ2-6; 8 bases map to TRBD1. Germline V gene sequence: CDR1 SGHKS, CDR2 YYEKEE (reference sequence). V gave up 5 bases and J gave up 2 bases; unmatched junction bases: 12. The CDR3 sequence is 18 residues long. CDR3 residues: CASSLYPQGAPGANVLTF. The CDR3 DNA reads TGTGCCAGCAGTTTGTATCCCCAGGGGGCTCCTGGGGCCAACGTCCTGACTTTC. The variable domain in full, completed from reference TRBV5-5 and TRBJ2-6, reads DAGVTQSPTHLIKTRGQQVTLRCSPISGHKSVSWYQQVLGQGPQFIFQYYEKEERGRGNFPDRFSARQFPNYSSELNVNALLLGDSALYLCASSLYPQGAPGANVLTFGAGSRLTVL.

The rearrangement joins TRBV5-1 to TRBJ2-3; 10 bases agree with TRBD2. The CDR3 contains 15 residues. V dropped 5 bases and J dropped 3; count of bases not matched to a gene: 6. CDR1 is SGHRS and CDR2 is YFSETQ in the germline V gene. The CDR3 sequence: CASRALAGTTDTQYF. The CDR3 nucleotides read TGCGCCAGCAGGGCACTAGCGGGGACTACAGATACGCAGTATTTT.

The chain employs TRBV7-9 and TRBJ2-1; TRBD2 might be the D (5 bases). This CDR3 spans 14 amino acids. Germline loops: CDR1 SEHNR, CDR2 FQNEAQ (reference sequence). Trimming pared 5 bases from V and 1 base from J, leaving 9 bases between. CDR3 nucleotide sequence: TGTGCCAGCAGCCCACTAGGTTCCTACAATGAGCAGTTCTTC. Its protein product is CASSPLGSYNEQFF. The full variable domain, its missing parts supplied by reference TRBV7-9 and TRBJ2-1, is DTGVSQNPRHKITKRGQNVTFRCDPISEHNRLYWYRQTLGQGPEFLTYFQNEAQLEKSRLLSDRFSAERPKGSFSTLEIQRTEQGDSAMYLCASSPLGSYNEQFFGPGTRLTVL.

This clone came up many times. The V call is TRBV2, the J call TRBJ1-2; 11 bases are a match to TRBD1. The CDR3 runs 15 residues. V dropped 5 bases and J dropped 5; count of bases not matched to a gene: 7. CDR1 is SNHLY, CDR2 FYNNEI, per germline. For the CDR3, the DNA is TGTGCCAGCAGTCCCCAGGACAGGGGGCCGTATGGCTACACCTTC. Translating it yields CASSPQDRGPYGYTF.

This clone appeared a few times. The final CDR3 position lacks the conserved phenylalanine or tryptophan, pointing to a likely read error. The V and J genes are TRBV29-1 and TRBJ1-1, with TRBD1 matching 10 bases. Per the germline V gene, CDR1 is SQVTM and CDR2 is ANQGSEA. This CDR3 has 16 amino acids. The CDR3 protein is CRVWGGGTGANTEAFV. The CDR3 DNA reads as TGCAGAGTTTGGGGCGGCGGGACAGGGGCGAACACTGAAGCTTTCGTT.

The CDR3 sequence is CASRLTAGANVLTF. The CDR3 bases are TGTGCCAGCAGATTAACAGCTGGGGCCAACGTCCTGACTTTC. The rearrangement links TRBV6-5 to TRBJ2-6, with D hard to call. Germline assignment: CDR1 MNHEY and CDR2 SVGAGI. This CDR3 has 14 amino acids. V lost 6 bases to trimming and J lost 2 bases, with 8 bases between them.

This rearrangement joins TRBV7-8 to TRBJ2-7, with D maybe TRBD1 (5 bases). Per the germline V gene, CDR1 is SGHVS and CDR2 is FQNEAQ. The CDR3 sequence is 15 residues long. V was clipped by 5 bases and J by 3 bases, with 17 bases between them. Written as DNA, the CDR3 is TGTGCCAGCAGCCCTAAGGGGCAGGCCAGCTACGAGCAGTACTTC. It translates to CASSPKGQASYEQYF.

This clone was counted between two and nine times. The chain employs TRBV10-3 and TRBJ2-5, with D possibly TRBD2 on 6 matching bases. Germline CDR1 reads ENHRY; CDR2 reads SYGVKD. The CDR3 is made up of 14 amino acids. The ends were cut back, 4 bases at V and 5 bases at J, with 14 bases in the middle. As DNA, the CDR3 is TGTGCCATCAGTGGGGCGGGGAACGGGGAGACCCAGTACTTC. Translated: CAISGAGNGETQYF.

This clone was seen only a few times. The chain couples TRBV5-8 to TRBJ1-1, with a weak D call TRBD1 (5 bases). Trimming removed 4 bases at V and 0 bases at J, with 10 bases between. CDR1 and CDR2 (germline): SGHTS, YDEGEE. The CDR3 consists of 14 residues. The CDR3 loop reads CASSRDSMNTEAFF. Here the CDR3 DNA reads TGTGCCAGCAGCCGCGACAGCATGAACACTGAAGCTTTCTTT.

The DNA of the CDR3 is TGCGCCCCCTTTGGAGGAGATCAGCCCCAGCATTTT. This sequence encodes CAPFGGDQPQHF. The chain combines TRBV23-1 with TRBJ1-5; D gene uncertain. TRBV23-1 is identified as an open reading frame with a role that is uncertain. This CDR3 region has 12 residues. V was trimmed by 11 bases and J by 5 bases, leaving 13 bases between them.

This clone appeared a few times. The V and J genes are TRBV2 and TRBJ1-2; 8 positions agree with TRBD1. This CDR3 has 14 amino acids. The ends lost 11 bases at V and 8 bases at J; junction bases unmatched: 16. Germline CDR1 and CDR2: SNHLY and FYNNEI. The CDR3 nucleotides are TGTGCCTCCAATGAGAGGCAGGGGGCATCCGGCTACACCTTC. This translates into CASNERQGASGYTF.

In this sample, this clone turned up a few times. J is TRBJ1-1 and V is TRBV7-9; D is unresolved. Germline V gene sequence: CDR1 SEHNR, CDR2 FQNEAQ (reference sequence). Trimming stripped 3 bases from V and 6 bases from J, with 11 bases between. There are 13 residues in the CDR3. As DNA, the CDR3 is TGTGCCAGCAGCTTCCCCTCCCCGGCTGAAGCTTTCTTT. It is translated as CASSFPSPAEAFF.

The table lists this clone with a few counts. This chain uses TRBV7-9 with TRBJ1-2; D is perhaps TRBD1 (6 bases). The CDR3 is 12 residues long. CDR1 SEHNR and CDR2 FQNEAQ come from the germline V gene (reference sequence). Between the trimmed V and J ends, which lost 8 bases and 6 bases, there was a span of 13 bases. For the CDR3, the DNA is TGTGCCAGCGGTCTTGGGGGCGATGGCTACACCTTC. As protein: CASGLGGDGYTF. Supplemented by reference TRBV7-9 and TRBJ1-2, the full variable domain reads DTGVSQNPRHKITKRGQNVTFRCDPISEHNRLYWYRQTLGQGPEFLTYFQNEAQLEKSRLLSDRFSAERPKGSFSTLEIQRTEQGDSAMYLCASGLGGDGYTFGSGTRLTVV.